The rows below give T cell receptor beta chains drawn from one sample of a study of graft-versus-host responses after intestinal transplantation. Profiled with immunoSEQ multiplex PCR; TCRdb holds only in-frame clones, not every one. The repertoire has more than 65,000 clones, less than 90% of them found once; the top ten carry less than 0.4%. No antigens are known for them. The source material was unstimulated CD4+ T cells sorted from spleen or lymph node cells, sampled before intestinal transplant. The receptors here all came from a human donor who received an intestinal transplant. Both conserved end residues are part of each CDR3. Fields, in order: clone size, J gene, V gene, D gene, CDR3 DNA, CDR3 protein. The D gene is left open where the match is weak. The size entry is marked missing in some rows and otherwise reads once, few, many or a size class.

NA,TRBJ2-1,TRBV6-5,NA,TGTGCCAGCAGTAGGGACCTAGCGCCCTACAATGAGCAGTTCTTC,CASSRDLAPYNEQFF
NA,TRBJ2-4,TRBV27,TRBD2,TGTGCCAGCAGTTTCAAGCCACCGGGACTAGCGGCCCTCTTGTACTTC,CASSFKPPGLAALLYF
NA,TRBJ2-7,TRBV11-2,NA,TGTGCCAGCAGCTCCTACCGGGACTCCTCCTACGAGCAGTACTTC,CASSSYRDSSYEQYF
NA,TRBJ2-1,TRBV29-1,TRBD2,TGCAGCGTCCAAATTAGCGGGGGGTTCGAGAATGAGCAGTTCTTC,CSVQISGGFENEQFF
once,TRBJ2-7,TRBV20-1,NA,TGCAGTTGCCGGATGGGAGAAGCGCAGTACTTC,CSCRMGEAQYF
NA,TRBJ2-1,TRBV18,NA,TGTGCCAGCTCACCGGGGGCAGGGCGGAATGAGCAGTTCTTC,CASSPGAGRNEQFF
NA,TRBJ2-3,TRBV6-1,NA,TGTGCCAGCGGCGCGCAGGGGGGCCCAGATACGCAGTATTTT,CASGAQGGPDTQYF
once,TRBJ1-5,TRBV2,TRBD1,TGTGCCAGCAGGGGGACAGCATATAGCAATCAGCCCCAGCATTTT,CASRGTAYSNQPQHF
once,TRBJ1-2,TRBV9,NA,TGTGCCAGCAGCGTAGGGGCGGGTTCTAACTATGGCTACACCTTC,CASSVGAGSNYGYTF
NA,TRBJ2-1,TRBV19,TRBD1,TGTGCCAGTAGCTCCTCGGCTTTAAGGACAGGGTGGGATGAGCAGTTCTTC,CASSSSALRTGWDEQFF
once,TRBJ2-5,TRBV7-9,NA,TGTGCCAGCAGCTTAGGCACCGACAGGAAAGAGACCCAGTACTTC,CASSLGTDRKETQYF
NA,TRBJ1-4,TRBV11-1,NA,TGTGCCAGCAGCCCCGGGGATGAAAAACTGTTTTTT,CASSPGDEKLFF
NA,TRBJ1-4,TRBV6-6,TRBD1,TGTGCCAGCAGTTACCGACAGGGGGTAGGGGAAAAACTGTTTTTT,CASSYRQGVGEKLFF
NA,TRBJ1-3,TRBV6-1,NA,TGTGCCAGCAGTGAATTCGAGATTACCTCTGGAAACACCATATATTTT,CASSEFEITSGNTIYF
NA,TRBJ2-3,TRBV5-6,TRBD1,TGTGCCAGCAGCTTACGGACAGGTCGGGTGTATTTT,CASSLRTGRVYF
NA,TRBJ1-5,TRBV4-1,NA,TGCGCCAGCAGCCAAGAAGAGGGCAATCAGCCCCAGCATTTT,CASSQEEGNQPQHF
NA,TRBJ2-6,TRBV5-6,NA,TGTGCCAGCAGCTTACTGGGGGGGCAGGGTGGGGCCAACGTCCTGACTTTC,CASSLLGGQGGANVLTF
NA,TRBJ1-5,TRBV27,TRBD1,TGTGCCAGCAGTTTATCCGGGACAGTCAATCAGCCCCAGCATTTT,CASSLSGTVNQPQHF
NA,TRBJ2-1,TRBV5-4,TRBD1,TGTGCCAGCAGCTTGGACAAGGGGACAGGTGATGAGCAGTTCTTC,CASSLDKGTGDEQFF
NA,TRBJ2-7,TRBV4-1,TRBD1,TGCGCCAGCAGCCAAGATCCCCCCGAAAGACAGGGGGCCTACGAGCAGTACTTC,CASSQDPPERQGAYEQYF
NA,TRBJ2-5,TRBV5-4,NA,TGTGCCAGCAGCTTCGGGCAGGGAAGGGAGACCCAGTACTTC,CASSFGQGRETQYF
NA,TRBJ1-5,TRBV5-1,NA,TGCGCCAGCAGCCCAAATTCCTTGGGGGGGCCCCAGCATTTT,CASSPNSLGGPQHF
NA,TRBJ1-1,TRBV11-2,NA,TGTGCCAGCAGCTTAGGGTTAAGGGGTGCCGAGAGTGCTTTCTTT,CASSLGLRGAESAFF
NA,TRBJ2-7,TRBV29-1,NA,TGCAGCGTTGAGTTGCCTCGGGGAGCACGATACGAGCAGTACTTC,CSVELPRGARYEQYF
NA,TRBJ1-5,TRBV2,NA,TGTGCCAGCAGTGAATTAGGGGGCAATCAGCCCCAGCATTTT,CASSELGGNQPQHF
once,TRBJ1-1,TRBV19,NA,TGTGCCAGTAGTCGTCAGTATACAAACACTGAAGCTTTCTTT,CASSRQYTNTEAFF
NA,TRBJ1-1,TRBV4-2,TRBD1,TGTGCCAGCCGGGGACAGGGGGGAACTGAAGCTTTCTTT,CASRGQGGTEAFF